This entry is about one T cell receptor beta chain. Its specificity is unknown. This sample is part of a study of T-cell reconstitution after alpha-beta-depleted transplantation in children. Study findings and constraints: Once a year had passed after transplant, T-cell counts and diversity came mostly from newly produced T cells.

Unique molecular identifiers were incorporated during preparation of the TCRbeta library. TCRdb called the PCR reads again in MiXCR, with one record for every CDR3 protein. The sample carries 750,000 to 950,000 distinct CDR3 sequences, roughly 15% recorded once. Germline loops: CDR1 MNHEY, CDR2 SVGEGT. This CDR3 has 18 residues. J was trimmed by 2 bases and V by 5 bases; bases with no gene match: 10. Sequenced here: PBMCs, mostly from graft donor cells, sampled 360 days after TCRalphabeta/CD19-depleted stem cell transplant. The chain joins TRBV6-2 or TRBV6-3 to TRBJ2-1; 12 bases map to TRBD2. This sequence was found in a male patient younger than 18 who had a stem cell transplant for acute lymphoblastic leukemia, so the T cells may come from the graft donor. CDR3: CASSIGLAGPSTYNEQFF. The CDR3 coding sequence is TGTGCCAGCAGTATCGGACTAGCGGGACCATCCACCTACAATGAGCAGTTCTTC.